Presented here are 32 T cell receptor beta chains from one specimen sequenced in a study of Graves' ophthalmopathy and Graves' hyperthyroidism. Amplification targeted the TCR beta CDR3 regions, with RNA transcripts as the source material. HTBI-primed first-round RT-PCR preceded second-round multiplex PCR. Each CDR3 protein is one row after TCRdb ran MiXCR on the multiplex PCR reads. The data contain around 470,000 distinct CDR3 sequences, roughly 14% of them seen just once; the ten biggest clones take up 8% to 10%. Sequencing was carried out using blood. Source of these receptors: a woman aged 25 to 39 with Graves' ophthalmopathy.

This clonotype has a count of ten or more. The chain uses TRBV30 and TRBJ2-5, with unresolved D. The ends were cut back, 4 bases at V and 4 bases at J, with 13 bases in the middle. The CDR3 is made up of 13 amino acids. Germline V gene sequence: CDR1 GTSNPN, CDR2 SVGIG (reference sequence). For the CDR3, the DNA is TGTGCCTGGACCAAGACGGACCGAGAGACCCAGTACTTC. It encodes CAWTKTDRETQYF.

This clonotype was counted at least ten times. The chain carries TRBV28 and TRBJ1-2; D is ambiguous. The CDR3 consists of 11 residues. The V end was cut by 4 bases, the J end by 7 bases, with 7 bases between. Germline assignment: CDR1 MDHEN and CDR2 SYDVKM. As DNA, the CDR3 is TGTGCCAGCAGTTCCAGCCTTGGCTACACCTTC. It encodes CASSSSLGYTF.

This clonotype has ten or more counts. This rearrangement joins TRBV6-5 to TRBJ2-7, with D tentatively TRBD1 (6 bases). V was clipped by 0 bases and J by 4 bases, with 13 bases between them. In germline, CDR1 is MNHEY, CDR2 SVGAGI. The CDR3 length is 15 residues. This CDR3 is CASSYSGDINYEQYF. CDR3 sequence (DNA): TGTGCCAGCAGTTACTCAGGGGACATAAATTACGAGCAGTACTTC.

The sample holds many counts of this clonotype. The rearrangement uses TRBV5-1 and TRBJ2-7; 7 positions match TRBD1. Germline-derived CDR1 and CDR2 are SGHRS and YFSETQ. The CDR3 is made up of 14 amino acids. V trimming: 1 base; J trimming: 4 bases; junction bases outside the gene matches: 5. The CDR3 bases are TGCGCCAGCAGCTTGTTTGGGACAGAATACGAGCAGTACTTC. Translating it yields CASSLFGTEYEQYF.

This clonotype came up many times. The CDR3 region is CASRTQGAGETQYF. The CDR3 DNA follows: TGTGCCAGCAGAACCCAGGGGGCGGGTGAGACCCAGTACTTC. The chain joins TRBV27 to TRBJ2-5; TRBD1 matches 8 bases. Germline lookup yields CDR1 MNHEY and CDR2 SMNVEV (reference sequence). With 6 bases clipped from V and 5 bases from J, the junction kept 8 bases outside the gene matches. The CDR3 is 14 amino acids.

The rearrangement joins TRBV11-2 to TRBJ1-1; 11 nucleotides line up with TRBD1. The CDR3 loop spans 16 amino acids. In germline, CDR1 is SGHAT, CDR2 FQNNGV. V lost 0 bases to trimming and J lost 9 bases; unmatched junction nucleotides: 9. The CDR3 loop reads CASSLETGTGGNKAFF. CDR3 DNA: TGTGCCAGCAGCTTAGAGACCGGGACAGGGGGTAATAAAGCTTTCTTT.

As to this clonotype: The junction does not match germline at one end; this may be a read error. CDR3 coding DNA: TGTGCCAGCAGCTCCCTGGGGGAGAGAGGGAATTCACCCCACCACTTT. Translating gives CASSSLGERGNSPHHF. This rearrangement joins TRBV7-9 to TRBJ1-6; perhaps TRBD1 as D (5 bases). CDR1 is SEHNR and CDR2 is FQNEAQ in the germline V gene (reference sequence). The CDR3 is 16 amino acids.

Notes on this clonotype: The conserved closing phenylalanine or tryptophan is absent in this CDR3, likely reflecting a read error. DNA of the CDR3: TGTGCCAGCAGTTTACACACTGAAGCTTTCGTT. This sequence encodes CASSLHTEAFV. The rearrangement joins TRBV12-3 or TRBV12-4 to TRBJ1-1, with D uncertain. The CDR3 is 11 residues long. V gave up 2 bases and J gave up 3 bases, with 1 base separating them.

This clonotype was seen many times. This rearrangement joins TRBV2 to TRBJ2-7, with no clear D. Germline V gives CDR1 SNHLY, CDR2 FYNNEI. Trimming removed 8 bases at V and 6 bases at J, with 11 bases between. The length of the CDR3 is 11 residues. CDR3 coding DNA: TGTGCCAGCGGAACACATGGCGAGCAGTACTTC. The encoded protein is CASGTHGEQYF.

This clonotype was found many times. The chain is built from TRBV24-1 and TRBJ1-5; no clear D. The V and J ends lost 3 bases and 1 base respectively, with 3 bases between them. Per germline, CDR1 KGHDR and CDR2 SFDVKD. The CDR3 runs 13 residues. The CDR3 loop is CATSDRSNQPQHF. CDR3 DNA: TGTGCCACCAGTGATCGCAGCAATCAGCCCCAGCATTTT.

This clonotype was counted between two and nine times. A much larger clonotype is one base distant, so this may be a read error. This chain connects TRBV4-1 to TRBJ2-5; a weak D match, TRBD1 (6 bases). CDR1 and CDR2 (germline): MGHRA, YSYEKL. The CDR3 loop spans 13 amino acids. The ends were cut back, 8 bases at V and 12 bases at J, with 22 bases in the middle. The CDR3 spells CASGTSSTGAKYF. CDR3 sequence (DNA): TGCGCCAGCGGGACATCCAGTACCGGGGCCAAGTACTTC.

The sample holds a few counts of this clonotype. The chain links TRBV14 to TRBJ2-7; no clear D gene. Looked up from germline, CDR1 is SGHDN and CDR2 is FVKESK. This CDR3 has 15 amino acids. V was shortened by 0 bases and J by 11 bases, with 20 bases between the two germline ends. Here the CDR3 reads CASSQDHGSLVLKYF. The DNA of the CDR3 is TGTGCCAGCAGCCAAGATCATGGCAGCTTAGTTTTGAAGTACTTC.

This clonotype was counted many times. J is TRBJ1-6 and V is TRBV20-1; 7 bases agree with TRBD1. The CDR3 is made up of 17 amino acids. V shed 0 bases and J 2 bases; nucleotides not matched to a gene: 7. Germline CDR1 reads DFQATT; CDR2 reads SNEGSKA (reference sequence). The CDR3: CSARDSTDRAYNSPLHF. CDR3 in DNA: TGCAGTGCTAGAGATTCTACAGACAGGGCCTATAATTCACCCCTCCACTTT.

A remark on this clonotype: This could be a read error, since a much larger clone is one nucleotide away. The CDR3 here is CAISETGELFF. For the CDR3, the DNA is TGTGCCATCAGTGAAACCGGGGAGCTGTTTTTT. V is TRBV10-3 and J is TRBJ2-2; the D is unclear. Germline V gene data show CDR1 as ENHRY and CDR2 as SYGVKD. V was trimmed by 3 bases and J by 5 bases, leaving 1 base between them. There are 11 residues in the CDR3.

In this sample, this clonotype turned up a few times. The chain is built from TRBV9 and TRBJ1-2; D is undetermined. CDR1 and CDR2 from the germline V gene are SGDLS and YYNGEE. V was trimmed by 3 bases and J by 1 base, leaving 16 bases between them. The CDR3 sequence is 16 residues long. The CDR3 region is CASSAARSSLNYGYTF. The CDR3 nucleotides are TGTGCCAGCAGCGCCGCAAGGAGTAGCCTTAACTATGGCTACACCTTC.

This clonotype was observed at least ten times. The chain couples TRBV20-1 to TRBJ1-6; TRBD1 matches 7 bases. The V and J ends lost 3 bases and 10 bases, in that order; junction bases with no gene match: 9. The CDR3 is 14 residues long. From germline, CDR1 is DFQATT and CDR2 SNEGSKA (reference sequence). CDR3 nucleotides: TGCAGTGCTAGGCCCGGGACAGAGAACTCACCCCTCCACTTT. Encoded protein: CSARPGTENSPLHF.

In this sample, this clonotype turned up many times. This chain joins TRBV30 and TRBJ2-5; TRBD2 matches 8 bases. Germline lookup yields CDR1 GTSNPN and CDR2 SVGIG (reference sequence). This CDR3 has 13 amino acids. Trimming at V came to 5 bases and at J to 0 bases, leaving 2 bases not matched to a gene. CDR3 in amino acids: CAWGSGDQETQYF. In DNA form, the CDR3 reads TGTGCCTGGGGTAGCGGGGACCAAGAGACCCAGTACTTC.

This clonotype was picked up a small number of times. The chain has TRBV4-1 and TRBJ2-2; 9 positions agree with TRBD2. The germline gives CDR1 MGHRA, CDR2 YSYEKL. The CDR3 runs to 20 residues. The V and J ends lost 0 bases and 6 bases, in that order; junction bases with no gene match: 17. The CDR3 DNA follows: TGCGCCAGCAGCCAAGAAGCTGCTACTGCGGGAGGGTTTGTCGCCGGGGAGCTGTTTTTT. Translated, it gives CASSQEAATAGGFVAGELFF.

This clonotype has at least ten counts. The gene calls are TRBV28 and TRBJ1-1; TRBD1 might be the D (5 bases). Germline assignment: CDR1 MDHEN and CDR2 SYDVKM. Trimming left V 6 bases short and J 9 bases short, with 14 bases between. CDR3 length: 12 amino acids. CDR3 bases: TGTGCCAGCAGCCCAAAGGGGCATCAAGCTTTCTTT. This translates into CASSPKGHQAFF.

Note on this clonotype: Given a much more abundant clone one base away, this may be a read error. This sequence joins TRBV28 and TRBJ1-2; no definite D call. Germline-derived CDR1 and CDR2 are MDHEN and SYDVKM. This CDR3 comprises 13 residues. For the CDR3, the DNA is TGTGTCAGCAGTTCAGGATATATCTATGGCTACACCTTC. This gives the protein CVSSSGYIYGYTF.

This clonotype was seen more than once but under ten times. The chain joins TRBV7-2 to TRBJ2-5, with TRBD2 as a possible D gene (7 bases). CDR3 length: 16 amino acids. The V gene's germline CDR1 is SGHTA and CDR2 FQGNSA. V lost 0 bases to trimming and J lost 6 bases, with 17 bases between them. CDR3 in amino acids: CASSLAWGGLIKTQYF. The CDR3 DNA follows: TGTGCCAGCAGCTTAGCGTGGGGGGGCCTGATAAAGACCCAGTACTTC. Supplemented by reference TRBV7-2 and TRBJ2-5, the full variable domain reads GAGVSQSPSNKVTEKGKDVELRCDPISGHTALYWYRQSLGQGLEFLIYFQGNSAPDKSGLPSDRFSAERTGGSVSTLTIQRTQQEDSAVYLCASSLAWGGLIKTQYFGPGTRLLVL.

This clonotype was counted ten times or more. The chain joins TRBV28 to TRBJ2-7; D unresolved. The CDR3 has 14 amino acids. V was pared by 2 bases and J by 2 bases, with 10 bases between. CDR1 and CDR2 (germline): MDHEN, SYDVKM. The CDR3 DNA follows: TGTGCCAGCAGTTTAACCGGAGCCCCCTACGAGCAGTACTTC. Its protein is CASSLTGAPYEQYF. Full variable domain (outside the CDR3, taken from reference TRBV28 and TRBJ2-7): DVKVTQSSRYLVKRTGEKVFLECVQDMDHENMFWYRQDPGLGLRLIYFSYDVKMKEKGDIPEGYSVSREKKERFSLILESASTNQTSMYLCASSLTGAPYEQYFGPGTRLTVT.

V is TRBV7-2 and J is TRBJ1-1; TRBD1 is a possible D gene (6 bases). Trimming cost V 5 bases and J 1 base, with 11 bases left between them. Germline V gives CDR1 SGHTA, CDR2 FQGNSA. This CDR3 region has 14 residues. CDR3 DNA: TGTGCCAGCAGCGAGGACAGACAGAACACTGAAGCTTTCTTT. Its translation: CASSEDRQNTEAFF.

Many counts were recorded for this clonotype. This rearrangement joins TRBV6-1 to TRBJ1-2; TRBD1 aligns across 10 bases. Germline V gene data show CDR1 as MNHNS and CDR2 as SASEGT. The CDR3 contains 14 residues. With 6 bases clipped from V and 6 bases from J, the junction kept 7 bases outside the gene matches. In DNA form, the CDR3 reads TGTGCCAGCAGGACAGGGGGCGAGAGGAATGGCTACACCTTC. Protein sequence: CASRTGGERNGYTF.

This clonotype has at least ten counts. The chain has TRBV6-1 and TRBJ1-1, with TRBD1 as a possible D gene (6 bases). Germline V lookup: CDR1 MNHNS, CDR2 SASEGT. The CDR3 runs 13 residues. Deletions cut 7 bases from V and 1 base from J, with 10 bases between. CDR3 sequence reads: CASKGGTNTEAFF. CDR3 nucleotide sequence: TGTGCCAGCAAGGGGGGTACGAACACTGAAGCTTTCTTT.

This clonotype was counted ten times or more. The J gene is TRBJ2-7, the V gene TRBV7-8; TRBD2 matches 9 bases. CDR3 length: 17 amino acids. Germline values: CDR1 SGHVS, CDR2 FQNEAQ. Germline trimming cut 0 bases from V and 1 base from J; bases unmatched to any gene: 7. CDR3 coding DNA: TGTGCCAGCAGCTTAGCATCTGGGACTAGCTGGTCCTACGAGCAGTACTTC. Its translation: CASSLASGTSWSYEQYF. Based on the CDR3 plus reference TRBV7-8 and TRBJ2-7, the full variable domain is GAGVSQSPRYKVAKRGQDVALRCDPISGHVSLFWYQQALGQGPEFLTYFQNEAQLDKSGLPSDRFFAERPEGSVSTLKIQRTQQEDSAVYLCASSLASGTSWSYEQYFGPGTRLTVT.

The V and J genes are TRBV20-1 and TRBJ2-7, with 10 bases lining up with TRBD1. The V gene's germline CDR1 is DFQATT and CDR2 SNEGSKA (reference sequence). V shed 0 bases, J shed 2 bases, and the junction held 13 bases outside the gene matches. This CDR3 has 18 residues. The CDR3 DNA sequence: TGCAGTGCTAGAGATCTATGGGACAGGGGTGGACTGGCCTACGAGCAGTACTTC. Translation: CSARDLWDRGGLAYEQYF.

Ten or more counts support this clonotype. The chain has TRBV7-6 and TRBJ1-1; D gene uncertain. The ends were cut back, 8 bases at V and 1 base at J, with 20 bases in the middle. The CDR3 totals 16 residues. Germline CDR1 SGHVS, CDR2 FNYEAQ. CDR3 residues: CASFREAASENTEAFF. CDR3 DNA sequence: TGTGCCAGCTTCCGGGAGGCTGCATCAGAGAACACTGAAGCTTTCTTT.

This clonotype was seen ten or more times. The chain joins TRBV5-6 to TRBJ2-7, with a possible D match to TRBD2 (5 bases). V lost 0 bases and J 2 bases, leaving 6 bases between the germline ends. CDR1 SGHDT and CDR2 YYEEEE come from the germline V gene. This CDR3 is 13 amino acids long. CDR3 sequence (DNA): TGTGCCAGCAGCTTGGAGGAGGCCTACGAGCAGTACTTC. Amino acid sequence: CASSLEEAYEQYF.

This clonotype was observed a few times. This chain links TRBV13 with TRBJ2-7, with a weak D call TRBD2 (5 bases). Trimming pared 5 bases from V and 6 bases from J, leaving 17 bases between. This CDR3 region has 14 residues. Germline values: CDR1 PRHDT, CDR2 FYEKMQ (reference sequence). This chain's CDR3 is CASSPPYEGFEQYF. The CDR3 nucleotides read TGTGCCAGCAGCCCCCCATATGAGGGTTTCGAGCAGTACTTC.

J is TRBJ2-7 and V is TRBV4-1, with 12 positions matching TRBD2. This CDR3 comprises 14 residues. The junction had 2 bases not matched to a gene; V was cut back by 8 bases and J by 0 bases. Germline lookup yields CDR1 MGHRA and CDR2 YSYEKL. CDR3 nucleotide sequence: TGCGCCAGCGGGGGACTAGCGGGCTCCTACGAGCAGTACTTC. The encoded protein is CASGGLAGSYEQYF.

Ten or more counts support this clonotype. As DNA, the CDR3 is TGTGCCAGCAGTTGGGACGAATCCAAGGCCCATGGCTACACCTTC. Translation: CASSWDESKAHGYTF. The J gene is TRBJ1-2, the V gene TRBV6-5; maybe TRBD1 (5 bases). The germline V gene encodes CDR1 MNHEY and CDR2 SVGAGI. V dropped 4 bases and J dropped 6 bases, with 18 bases sitting between them. CDR3 length: 15 amino acids.